This paragraph covers one T cell receptor beta chain sequence. The count of this clone is one. Its antigen remains undetermined. No clone much larger than this one lies a single base away; base qualities are absent. The data stem from a study of shared clonotypes between healthy human individuals (dated by TCRdb to 2020 to 2022). Regarding the research as a whole: The cohort included a few men and a couple of women between 18 and 49 years of age. Per donor, three plates each were used for CD4 naive and CD4 memory, two for CD8 naive, and one for CD8 memory. To estimate repertoire size and how much clonotype sharing occurs between individuals, the study deeply sequenced the blood TCR repertoires of five or six healthy adults. To increase sequencing depth and limit assay-specific biases, TCR repertoire library preparation and sequencing were carried out by different laboratories using diverse techniques. Between about 0.8 and 9 billion PBMCs per donor were obtained by leukapheresis.

V is pruned by 5 bases and J by 4 bases, leaving 10 bases of the junction without a gene match. From the cysteine through the phenylalanine, the CDR3 covers 16 amino acids. Here the CDR3 DNA is all that survives: 48 bases in frame from base 1. The germline V gene provides CDR1 SGHNT and CDR2 YENEEA. Study-wide conclusions, independent of this receptor: Sharing across a handful of donors was observed for about 5% of naive CD4, 3.5% of naive CD8, 2% to 2.5% of memory CD4, and less than 0.45% of memory CD8 clonotypes. Larger estimated clonotype richness was generally found for naive subsets than for memory subsets. Pairwise subsampling led to the expectation that sequencing depth would affect the degree of clonotype sharing among donors. Higher generation probabilities were observed for clonotypes shared by all four sorted-subset donors than for non-shared clonotypes. The small number of donors limited the genetic and exposure-history diversity represented. Incomplete sequencing was indicated by rarefaction of sorted-subset datasets, despite the large sequencing depth. Sampling was limited to blood, and TCR repertoires in tissue likely differ from TCR repertoires in blood.

Using the deep immunoSEQ assay, multiplex PCR amplified TCR CDR3 regions from genomic DNA. Genomic DNA extracted from each cell subset was distributed evenly over all wells of several immunoSEQ 96-well plates, and each plate served as one replicate. Each replicate PCR for sorted subsets received around 200 ng genomic DNA, equal to about 29,000 T cell genomes. The purified libraries were quantified using a Qubit 3.0 fluorometer, sized with a Bioanalyzer 2100, and then quantified again using the KAPA Library Quantification kit. Every immunoSEQ 96-well plate was sequenced on a separate single-read 150-cycle Illumina NextSeq 550 flow cell. The authors processed their data as follows. Because the immunoSEQ output included only junctional sequences and no quality scores, the filtering could not be the same as the filtering used for full-length reads. Sequences were annotated with PyIR, a Python wrapper for IgBLAST v1.9, using IMGT germline references to assign V/J genes and CDR3. Reads were filtered out if the reads had weak V/J assignments (E-value above 1e-6), no CDR3, stop codons, out-of-frame junctions, or ambiguous translated residues. V3J clonotypes were defined as sequences sharing the same inferred V gene, J gene, and CDR3 amino acid sequence. Percentage overlap between repertoires was calculated by dividing the number of shared unique clonotypes by the size of the smaller repertoire. Three approaches were used to assess repertoire richness: RTK rarefaction, the Chao1 estimator, and Recon v2.1 estimates of unobserved clonotypes. Generation probabilities for all TCRbeta clonotypes obtained by the gDNA method from a handful of donors were computed using OLGA. TCRdb carries this immuneACCESS record with in-frame sequences only. Its versions omit some clonotypes, under half of them owing to an unresolved V gene in the studies checked, with the rest unexplained. That table is the source of V, J and clone size, and D and trimming were worked out from the DNA. The sample table shows a few million clones, and more than 85% are seen once. The top ten clonotypes cover about 0.39% of the sample.

The donors were healthy, HIV-negative adults with no recently reported acute infections or vaccinations. Every donor was a Caucasian adult living in Nashville, Tennessee, USA. CD4+ T cells were enriched by magnetic negative selection; naive cells were then positively selected on CD45RA, and the negative fraction formed the memory subset. After blood collection by leukapheresis, PBMCs were isolated using Ficoll-Histopaque density gradient centrifugation and then cryopreserved in the vapor phase of liquid nitrogen. Analytical flow cytometry was used to check the purity and quantity of every magnetically sorted T cell population. Genomic DNA was isolated from each sorted fraction and quantified by UV absorbance on a Nanodrop 2000c.

The sequence derives from a man aged 18 to 30 in good health. Some clones in this sample may be carry-over from other donors' samples. Source material: naive CD4+ T cells from PBMCs. What the cell subset or site label conveys for this sample: CD45RA+ positively selected. This receptor chain uses TRBV11-3 and TRBJ2-3, and TRBD2 matches 9 of the central bases. The DNA sequence reads TGTGCCAGCAGCCCCTCCGGGCGGGAGGGCCCAGATACGCAGTATTTT. It is translated as CASSPSGREGPDTQYF.